This entry features one T cell receptor beta chain sequence. Its antigen has not been determined. It has no much larger one-base neighbor in the sample; base qualities were not kept. The sample is drawn from a study of ipilimumab plus nivolumab after autologous stem cell transplantation (dated by TCRdb to the early 2020s). In the study overall: The median number of doses received by trial patients was about five for ipilimumab and 8 or 9 for nivolumab. The myeloma cohort included high-risk transplant-naive patients and patients relapsing within 3 years of a first autologous transplant. The trial enrolled patients with high-risk diffuse large B cell lymphoma, mature T cell lymphoma, or multiple myeloma undergoing autologous transplant. The intent-to-treat population of the trial consisted of around 37 patients. Paper-wide results and their limitations: The authors stated that profiles of the T cell receptor repertoire, regulatory T cell phenotype and gut microbiota provided a biologic rationale for studying this approach further. Combined checkpoint inhibition as post-transplant consolidation was concluded by the authors to appear tolerable.

Starting 14 to 28 days after the autologous transplant, patients began checkpoint therapy, which included ipilimumab at 1 mg/kg intravenously on day 1 of selected weeks. Patients received nivolumab at 3 mg/kg intravenously on day 1 of weeks 1, 4, 7, 10, and every two weeks through week 26. The study was a Phase Ib clinical trial testing combined checkpoint inhibition with ipilimumab and nivolumab as consolidation after autologous stem cell transplantation. The CDR3 numbers 15 residues from cysteine through phenylalanine. Solely the CDR3 DNA is kept, with 45 bases framed from the first base. Looking up the germline V gene yields CDR1 ENHRY and CDR2 SYGVKD. V loses 3 bases, J loses 2 bases, and the germline ends lie 11 bases apart. The library was produced with the immunoSEQ multiplex PCR assay. What TCRdb holds here is the immuneACCESS table cut down to in-frame rearrangements. Part of the clones is not present; checked against another copy, under half of the missing clones reflect an unresolved V gene, and the others are unexplained. Across this sample there are some 45,000 clones, with roughly 84% seen only once. Approximately 0.87% of the sample is taken by the ten largest.

The V and J segments used are TRBV10-3 and TRBJ1-5; confidence is insufficient to name the D gene. The sample here was PBMCs, taken in a trial of ipilimumab plus nivolumab as post-transplant consolidation. The sequence was collected from a male donor with multiple myeloma. The CDR3 in this case is CAISENTGGNQPQHF. The bases read TGTGCCATCAGTGAAAACACCGGGGGCAATCAGCCCCAGCATTTT.